This TCR beta chain was sequenced during a study of CD8+ T cells in alopecia areata (dated by TCRdb to 2016 to 2019). The study in broad terms: The treated patients took part in an open-label pilot trial in which moderate-to-severe alopecia areata was treated with oral tofacitinib at 5 to 10 mg twice daily. High-throughput TCRbeta sequencing was used to examine T cell clonal expansion in alopecia areata in both the C3H/HeJ mouse model and human patients. Tofacitinib was administered for 6 to 18 months, and 6 months of follow-up off drug were then conducted to assess delayed response and recurrence. Tofacitinib-treated patients had biopsies at baseline and at 4 and 24 weeks of treatment, with a later scalp biopsy in several patients. Amplification of TCRbeta CDR3 regions was done by immunoSEQ multiplex PCR using 35 Vbeta forward primers and 13 Jbeta reverse primers. Human TCRbeta sequencing covered scalp tissue and sorted CD4+ and CD8+ peripheral blood T cells from patchy and totalis/universalis alopecia areata patients and healthy controls. In treated patients, disease severity was measured using the SALT score, which gives the percentage of scalp surface area affected. RNA was extracted with the PAXgene miRNA kit for fixed scalp, the miRNeasy kit for PBMCs, and the RNeasy kit for mouse skin. Scalp clonality was compared among normal scalp (n=4), patchy alopecia areata scalp (n=8), and alopecia totalis/universalis scalp (n=8). Overall study results and their limits: Compared with mice, TCR sequences shared between patients were less clear, possibly partly because of HLA diversity across the patient population. Compared with normal scalp, lesional scalp, particularly in alopecia totalis/universalis, had higher clonality and more expanded CD8+ clones, which suggests antigenic drive. During tofacitinib treatment, many expanded lesional clones remained in scalp and blood, and this persistence may partly explain relapse after treatment is stopped. Because the treated cohort was small and had only one nonresponder, larger studies are needed to examine links between baseline CD8+ expansion and response. Tofacitinib significantly decreased scalp clonality and the number of expanded CD8+ clones among the top 100 scalp clones. Scalp TCR repertoire analysis is complicated because resident alphabeta T cells in normal human skin are also sequenced, whereas mouse skin is dominated by gammadelta T cells.

As for this clone: This receptor's antigen is unknown. Per-base qualities were not stored, and no clone one base away is much larger.

Including the terminal cysteine and phenylalanine, the CDR3 comprises 13 residues. Just the 39-base CDR3 DNA is kept, in frame starting at base 1. The junction shows trimming of 5 bases on V and 5 bases on J, plus 13 bases between the germline ends. CDR1 is given as MNHEY and CDR2 as SVGAGI, both from the germline V gene. Explained via the paper, the treatment or condition label denotes: oral pan-JAK inhibitor, 5-10 mg twice daily. From alopecia areata patients, peripheral blood was collected along with lesional scalp punch biopsies. PBMCs were isolated by density centrifugation and stained for CD3, CD4 and CD8, after which CD4+ and CD8+ T cells were sorted on a FACSAria. The method behind the library was the immunoSEQ multiplex PCR assay. RNA was extracted from all samples and reverse transcribed into cDNA, which served as template for TCR sequencing. SuperScript III was used to make first-strand cDNA, primed with a 2:1 mix of oligo-dT and random hexamers. A synthetic immune receptor repertoire was used to measure amplification bias, and any remaining bias was corrected computationally. Concerning the study's data processing: Raw reads were preprocessed to remove errors, and CDR3 was defined according to IMGT conventions as the region from the conserved cysteine to phenylalanine. Clonality was calculated as 1 minus Shannon entropy normalized by log2 of the number of productive unique TCRs. Whether scalp clones were CD4 or CD8 was inferred by matching scalp TCRbeta sequences against CD4 and CD8 repertoires sorted from blood. In its TCRdb copy, this immuneACCESS table keeps in-frame sequences only and misses some clones. Where compared with another copy, unresolved V genes explain less than half of these, and the others have no known cause. The V and J calls and clone size come from that table; D and trimming were worked out from the DNA. This sample is represented by 100,000 or so clones; about 61% of them were singletons. The leading ten clones occupy around 17% of the sample.

The chain is encoded by TRBV6-5 joined to TRBJ2-7; D gene: possibly TRBD2, on 7 matching bases. Specimen: CD8+ T cells sorted from blood, collected at approximately week 55, from a patient treated with tofacitinib. The receptor comes from a human donor with alopecia areata. The base sequence is TGTGCCAGCAGTGCGGGGGCACTGAACGAGCAGTACTTC. It encodes CASSAGALNEQYF.